This T cell receptor (beta chain) is drawn from a study of shared clonotypes between healthy human individuals. As defined, naive CD8 cells were CD45RO-negative and positively selected for CCR7, with terminally differentiated effector memory CD45RA+ cells excluded. This CDR3 contains 17 residues. The germline V gene has CDR1 SEHNR and CDR2 FQNEAQ (reference sequence). Trimming at V came to 3 bases and at J to 4 bases, leaving 10 bases not matched to a gene. The table came from immunoSEQ multiplex PCR; TCRdb's copy has only in-frame clones and leaves some out. Of about 650,000 clones in the sample, about 95% were seen once.

The sample comprised naive CD8+ T cells sorted from blood. This TCR came from a woman in her thirties in good health. The rearrangement joins TRBV7-9 to TRBJ2-3; 10 bases fit TRBD1. CDR3 region: CASSFPGTGVSPDTQYF. As DNA, the CDR3 is TGTGCCAGCAGCTTTCCCGGGACAGGGGTAAGCCCAGATACGCAGTATTTT.